Listed here is a single T cell receptor beta chain. The sample originates from a study of blood T cell repertoires in COVID-19. Across the study: COVID-19 samples from acute and convalescent phases originated in the United States, Italy and Spain. From T cells, B-cell-depleted T cells, or PBMCs came the material, which was cDNA or gDNA.

Authors' data handling: Quantification of nucleated cells was approximated via reference gene primer amplification. Measured with immunoSEQ multiplex PCR; TCRdb has only the in-frame clones, and not every one. The V and J calls and the clone size are those of that table, but D and trimming were determined from the DNA. The sample shows about 51,000 clones, approximately 85% of them seen only once. Between the trimmed V and J ends, which lost 4 bases and 4 bases, there was a span of 11 bases. The CDR3 length is 14 residues. Germline V gene lookup returns CDR1 MGHRA and CDR2 YSYEKL. The V call is TRBV4-1, the J call TRBJ1-5; D perhaps matches TRBD1 (6 bases). This clonotype originated in a man between 45 and 60 years old with active COVID-19. What was sequenced was peripheral blood. The CDR3 spells CASSRTGWNQPQHF. Written as DNA, the CDR3 is TGCGCCAGCAGCCGAACAGGGTGGAATCAGCCCCAGCATTTT.